Each of the 22 T cell receptor beta chains below was sequenced from the same sample in a study of blood T cell repertoires in COVID-19. The data were produced by immunoSEQ multiplex PCR, yet TCRdb's version contains in-frame clones alone and is incomplete. The sample has around 240,000 clones, around 90% seen once. The specimen sequenced was PBMCs or T cells enriched from blood (not recorded which). The receptors stem from a man in his fifties who had been exposed to COVID-19.

This sequence joins TRBV6-5 and TRBJ1-5; maybe TRBD1 (6 bases). In germline, CDR1 is MNHEY, CDR2 SVGAGI. The CDR3 has 15 amino acids. V gave up 6 bases and J gave up 4 bases, with 16 bases separating them. The CDR3 loop is CASREDSRVNQPQHF. CDR3 DNA sequence: TGTGCCAGCAGGGAGGACAGCAGGGTAAATCAGCCCCAGCATTTT.

A single count supports this clone. Other DNA sequences in the same sample also yield this CDR3. The chain links TRBV2 to TRBJ1-5; possibly TRBD1 for D (5 bases). The CDR3 is made up of 13 amino acids. Germline-derived CDR1 and CDR2 are SNHLY and FYNNEI. The CDR3 loop reads CASQGNSNQPQHF. The DNA for the CDR3 is TGTGCAAGCCAGGGCAATAGCAATCAGCCCCAGCATTTT. Variable domain in full (rest from reference TRBV2 and TRBJ1-5): EPEVTQTPSHQVTQMGQEVILRCVPISNHLYFYWYRQILGQKVEFLVSFYNNEISEKSEIFDDQFSVERPDGSNFTLKIRSTKLEDSAMYFCASQGNSNQPQHFGDGTRLSIL.

The chain recombines TRBV5-4 with TRBJ2-5, with TRBD2 as a possible D gene (5 bases). Germline V gene data show CDR1 as SGHNT and CDR2 as YYREEE (reference sequence). The CDR3 contains 15 residues. V gave up 0 bases and J gave up 0 bases, with 9 bases separating them. CDR3 bases: TGTGCCAGCAGCTTGGCCAGGCGGGACCAAGAGACCCAGTACTTC. Protein product: CASSLARRDQETQYF.

V is TRBV24-1 and J is TRBJ2-1; D is uncertain. This CDR3 comprises 14 residues. From germline, CDR1 is KGHDR and CDR2 SFDVKD. V was trimmed by 4 bases and J by 6 bases, leaving 12 bases between them. The CDR3 spells CATSDVAPGNEQFF. The CDR3 DNA reads as TGTGCCACCAGTGACGTTGCCCCCGGCAATGAGCAGTTCTTC.

The V gene is TRBV7-3, the J gene TRBJ1-2; TRBD1 agrees at 9 bases. V gave up 3 bases and J gave up 8 bases; unmatched junction bases: 4. This CDR3 comprises 13 residues. Germline V gene lookup returns CDR1 SGHTA and CDR2 FQGTGA. The CDR3 DNA is TGTGCCAGCAGCTTTGGGACAGGGAGCGGCTACACCTTC. Protein: CASSFGTGSGYTF.

V gene TRBV7-2 combines with J gene TRBJ1-2; 9 nucleotides align to TRBD1. The CDR3 loop spans 14 amino acids. V lost 6 bases to trimming and J lost 5 bases; unmatched junction nucleotides: 7. CDR1 SGHTA and CDR2 FQGNSA come from the germline V gene. DNA for the CDR3: TGTGCCAGCAGTCCACAGGGGGCAGGATATGGCTACACCTTC. Protein product: CASSPQGAGYGYTF.

V gene TRBV5-1 combines with J gene TRBJ2-6, with D possibly matching TRBD2 (5 bases). Germline loops: CDR1 SGHRS, CDR2 YFSETQ. Trimming stripped 1 base from V and 2 bases from J, with 19 bases between. The CDR3 spans 19 residues. The CDR3 region has the DNA TGCGCCAGCAGCTTGCGAGGCCCTTTTTGGGGAGCTGGGGCCAACGTCCTGACTTTC. The encoded protein is CASSLRGPFWGAGANVLTF.

The chain recombines TRBV5-4 with TRBJ1-1; 9 nucleotides match TRBD1. The CDR3 sequence is 14 residues long. The germline CDR1 and CDR2 sequences are SGHNT and YYREEE (reference sequence). V shed 4 bases and J 6 bases; nucleotides not matched to a gene: 7. CDR3 bases: TGTGCCAGCAGCCTCACAGGGGGCGTTTCTGAAGCTTTCTTT. It translates to CASSLTGGVSEAFF. Full variable domain (missing parts from reference TRBV5-4 and TRBJ1-1): ETGVTQSPTHLIKTRGQQVTLRCSSQSGHNTVSWYQQALGQGPQFIFQYYREEENGRGNFPPRFSGLQFPNYSSELNVNALELDDSALYLCASSLTGGVSEAFFGQGTRLTVV.

V usage is TRBV9 and J usage is TRBJ1-2; D uncertain. The CDR3 is 14 amino acids. Germline-derived CDR1 and CDR2 are SGDLS and YYNGEE. V lost 4 bases and J 8 bases, leaving 18 bases between the germline ends. The CDR3 sequence: CASSPTIVYGGYTF. The CDR3 nucleotides are TGTGCCAGCAGCCCCACTATCGTATATGGGGGCTACACCTTC.

V gene TRBV19 combines with J gene TRBJ1-1, with 8 bases identical to TRBD1. Germline CDR1 LNHDA, CDR2 SQIVND (reference sequence). The CDR3 spans 15 residues. Trimming removed 5 bases from V and 1 base from J; junction bases left unmatched: 6. CDR3 sequence: CASSAPGGRNTEAFF. Here the CDR3 DNA reads TGTGCCAGTAGTGCACCAGGGGGCCGGAACACTGAAGCTTTCTTT.

V is TRBV7-9 and J is TRBJ1-2; 8 positions agree with TRBD1. In germline, CDR1 is SEHNR, CDR2 FQNEAQ (reference sequence). The CDR3 sequence is 15 residues long. J gave up 7 bases and V 1 base, and 8 bases lay outside the gene matches. Written as DNA, the CDR3 is TGTGCCAGCAGCTTAGTGGCGCAGGGGGCTGGTGGCTACACCTTC. It encodes CASSLVAQGAGGYTF. Full variable domain (missing parts from reference TRBV7-9 and TRBJ1-2): DTGVSQNPRHKITKRGQNVTFRCDPISEHNRLYWYRQTLGQGPEFLTYFQNEAQLEKSRLLSDRFSAERPKGSFSTLEIQRTEQGDSAMYLCASSLVAQGAGGYTFGSGTRLTVV.

V gene TRBV24-1 combines with J gene TRBJ1-6; no clear D. Germline V gene lookup returns CDR1 KGHDR and CDR2 SFDVKD. V lost 3 bases, J lost 10 bases, and 12 bases lay in between. The CDR3 is 14 residues long. The CDR3 loop is CATSDATRNSPLHF. CDR3 DNA: TGTGCCACCAGTGATGCTACCAGGAACTCACCCCTCCACTTT.

V usage is TRBV5-4 and J usage is TRBJ2-4; 9 bases map to TRBD1. This CDR3 has 16 amino acids. The ends lost 0 bases at V and 2 bases at J; junction bases unmatched: 3. The V gene's germline CDR1 is SGHNT and CDR2 YYREEE (reference sequence). CDR3 sequence (DNA): TGTGCCAGCAGCTTGGGACAGGGGGAAACCAAAAACATTCAGTACTTC. This gives the protein CASSLGQGETKNIQYF.

The CDR3 bases are TGTGCCACCAGTGACACCTTCCAGGGGCGTCGGACCGGGGAGCTGTTTTTT. Its protein is CATSDTFQGRRTGELFF. The J gene is TRBJ2-2, the V gene TRBV24-1; tentative D call: TRBD1 (6 bases). CDR3 length: 17 residues. Germline CDR1 is KGHDR and CDR2 is SFDVKD. Trimming shortened V by 4 bases and J by 5 bases, and 19 bases separated the two germline ends.

The chain uses TRBV19 and TRBJ1-5, with D possibly TRBD1 on 5 matching bases. Trimming took off 3 bases at V and 4 bases at J, with 13 bases between the two ends. This CDR3 spans 15 amino acids. Looked up from germline, CDR1 is LNHDA and CDR2 is SQIVND (reference sequence). CDR3 sequence: CASSILSGVNQPQHF. The CDR3, as DNA: TGTGCCAGTAGTATCTTATCGGGGGTGAATCAGCCCCAGCATTTT.

The V call is TRBV2, the J call TRBJ2-2; a weak D match, TRBD2 (6 bases). Germline loops: CDR1 SNHLY, CDR2 FYNNEI. CDR3 length: 15 residues. Trimming took 5 bases from V and 5 from J, leaving 15 bases between them. As DNA, the CDR3 is TGTGCCAGCAGTAACTACGGCGCGGGGACCGGGGAGCTGTTTTTT. This translates into CASSNYGAGTGELFF.

The CDR3 nucleotides are TGTGCCAGCAGATCAGGACAGTATGGCTACACCTTC. Translated: CASRSGQYGYTF. The rearrangement joins TRBV28 to TRBJ1-2; perhaps TRBD1 as D (6 bases). The CDR3 covers 12 residues. Trimming took 6 bases from V and 5 from J, leaving 10 bases between them. The germline V gene encodes CDR1 MDHEN and CDR2 SYDVKM.

The genes are TRBV3-1 (or the pseudogene TRBV3-2) and TRBJ1-1, with a weak D call TRBD1 (5 bases). With 0 bases removed from V and 1 base from J, the gap between germline ends came to 15 bases. There are 17 residues in the CDR3. Germline values: CDR1 LGHDT, CDR2 YNNKEL (reference sequence). CDR3 coding DNA: TGTGCCAGCAGCCAAGAAAGGGCTGCCGGGGGGAACACTGAAGCTTTCTTT. It specifies CASSQERAAGGNTEAFF.

The J gene is TRBJ1-1, the V gene TRBV27; D is possibly TRBD1 (6 bases). The CDR3 length is 14 residues. CDR1 and CDR2 (germline): MNHEY, SMNVEV (reference sequence). Trimming stripped 6 bases from V and 5 bases from J, with 16 bases between. CDR3 sequence reads: CASREWGLGTEAFF. The CDR3 coding sequence is TGTGCCAGCAGGGAATGGGGGCTTGGGACTGAAGCTTTCTTT.

The chain employs TRBV5-4 and TRBJ2-5, with 9 bases that match TRBD1. V shed 2 bases, J shed 5 bases, and the junction held 7 bases outside the gene matches. The CDR3 consists of 15 residues. CDR1 SGHNT and CDR2 YYREEE come from the germline V gene (reference sequence). The CDR3, as DNA: TGTGCCAGCAGCTTTGGACAGGGGAGAGGGGAGACCCAGTACTTC. Amino acids: CASSFGQGRGETQYF.

This chain joins TRBV7-9 and TRBJ2-1; 11 bases fit TRBD2. The CDR3 extends over 15 amino acids. Germline values: CDR1 SEHNR, CDR2 FQNEAQ (reference sequence). V gave up 6 bases and J gave up 8 bases; unmatched junction bases: 9. CDR3 in amino acids: CASRKLAGVWDEQFF. The CDR3 DNA follows: TGTGCCAGCAGAAAACTAGCGGGAGTGTGGGATGAGCAGTTCTTC.

V gene TRBV19 combines with J gene TRBJ2-7; D is possibly TRBD1 (5 bases). Trimming took 10 bases from V and 0 from J, leaving 13 bases between them. The CDR3 has 13 residues. Germline V CDR1 and CDR2: LNHDA, SQIVND (reference sequence). CDR3: CATAGQNSYEQYF. As DNA, the CDR3 is TGTGCCACCGCAGGACAAAACTCCTACGAGCAGTACTTC. Filled out from reference TRBV19 and TRBJ2-7, the complete variable domain reads DGGITQSPKYLFRKEGQNVTLSCEQNLNHDAMYWYRQDPGQGLRLIYYSQIVNDFQKGDIAEGYSVSREKKESFPLTVTSAQKNPTAFYLCATAGQNSYEQYFGPGTRLTVT.